This TCR beta chain was sequenced during a study of T cell changes during pregnancy in multiple sclerosis. The V and J ends lost 2 bases and 4 bases, in that order; junction bases with no gene match: 4. This CDR3 contains 15 residues. The germline V gene has CDR1 SNHLY and CDR2 FYNNEI. Assay: immunoSEQ multiplex PCR; the TCRdb copy retains only in-frame clones and omits some. The profile shows 90,000 to 95,000 clones, 85% to 95% of them singletons. The TCR comes from a female donor with multiple sclerosis, enrolled in a pregnancy study. The source material was peripheral blood, sampled in the first trimester of pregnancy. The chain employs TRBV2 and TRBJ2-2, with 7 bases fitting TRBD2. In nucleotides, the CDR3 is TGTGCCAGCAGTGAATTGGGGGGGGGCACCGGGGAGCTGTTTTTT. Residues: CASSELGGGTGELFF.